The 21 T cell receptor beta chains presented below share a single source sample, sequenced in a study of T-cell memory formation after mild COVID-19. MiXCR, applied by TCRdb to the 5' RACE reads, yields one record per CDR3 protein. The table includes roughly 89,000 distinct CDR3 sequences, approximately 13% detected once. The specimen sequenced was PBMCs or a T cell subset sorted from them (not recorded which). The origin of the receptors is an adult woman who had mild COVID-19 (a few samples of this study predate the infection). Cell type and time point are not known.

There are a few counts of this clonotype. The rearrangement joins TRBV30 to TRBJ2-1; 12 bases map to TRBD2. The V gene's germline CDR1 is GTSNPN and CDR2 SVGIG (reference sequence). V was clipped by 2 bases and J by 2 bases; unmatched bases: 7. The CDR3 is 17 residues long. The DNA for the CDR3 is TGTGCCTGGAGTCCTGGGACTAGCGGGTCGACCTACAATGAGCAGTTCTTC. Translated, it gives CAWSPGTSGSTYNEQFF.

The V gene is TRBV9, the J gene TRBJ1-2; D perhaps matches TRBD1 (5 bases). V lost 3 bases and J 4 bases, leaving 16 bases between the germline ends. Germline V gene data show CDR1 as SGDLS and CDR2 as YYNGEE. The CDR3 runs to 15 residues. The CDR3 DNA reads TGTGCCAGCAGCGGGGAAAGGGGCGCGACCTATGGCTACACCTTC. Translating gives CASSGERGATYGYTF. Looking up the rest from reference TRBV9 and TRBJ1-2 gives the full variable domain: DSGVTQTPKHLITATGQRVTLRCSPRSGDLSVYWYQQSLDQGLQFLIQYYNGEERAKGNILERFSAQQFPDLHSELNLSSLELGDSALYFCASSGERGATYGYTFGSGTRLTVV.

This clonotype has at least ten counts. This chain connects TRBV20-1 to TRBJ2-1; 8 bases line up with TRBD2. The V and J ends lost 3 bases and 3 bases, in that order; junction bases with no gene match: 4. The CDR3 sequence is 14 residues long. The germline CDR1 and CDR2 sequences are DFQATT and SNEGSKA (reference sequence). CDR3: CSASGGADYNEQFF. CDR3 DNA: TGCAGTGCTAGCGGGGGGGCCGACTACAATGAGCAGTTCTTC.

The table lists this clonotype with many counts. The V call is TRBV7-9, the J call TRBJ2-5, with D possibly matching TRBD2 (6 bases). Germline assignment: CDR1 SEHNR and CDR2 FQNEAQ (reference sequence). CDR3 length: 13 amino acids. The V gene lost 5 bases and the J gene lost 3 bases, with 10 bases spanning the gap. CDR3 nucleotide sequence: TGTGCCAGCAGCCGCGGGGTGGAAGAGACCCAGTACTTC. Residues: CASSRGVEETQYF.

In its sample, this clonotype was seen a few times. The gene calls are TRBV7-3 and TRBJ2-2; the D call may be TRBD1 or TRBD2 (5 bases each). This CDR3 is built from 16 residues. From germline, CDR1 is SGHTA and CDR2 FQGTGA. The V end was cut by 5 bases, the J end by 0 bases, with 13 bases between. The CDR3 coding sequence is TGTGCCAGCAGCCCGACGGGACGGGCGAACACCGGGGAGCTGTTTTTT. Protein: CASSPTGRANTGELFF.

Only a few counts were recorded for this clonotype. J is TRBJ1-1 and V is TRBV27; TRBD1 is a possible D gene (6 bases). There are 15 residues in the CDR3. V was shortened by 2 bases and J by 1 base, with 11 bases between the two germline ends. The germline V gene encodes CDR1 MNHEY and CDR2 SMNVEV (reference sequence). CDR3 coding DNA: TGTGCCAGCAGTTTAACCCCGGACAGGAACACTGAAGCTTTCTTT. Residues: CASSLTPDRNTEAFF.

In this sample, this clonotype turned up many times. The V call is TRBV24-1, the J call TRBJ2-7; the match to TRBD2 covers 8 bases. This CDR3 comprises 15 residues. Per the germline V gene, CDR1 is KGHDR and CDR2 is SFDVKD. After removal of 3 bases from V and 4 bases from J, the junction contained 7 bases not matched to a gene. The chain's CDR3 is CATSDRLAGSYEQYF. For the CDR3, the DNA is TGTGCCACCAGTGATCGCCTAGCGGGCTCTTACGAGCAGTACTTC.

The rearrangement uses TRBV11-2 and TRBJ2-3; the D call may be TRBD1 or TRBD2 (6 bases each). The germline V and J ends were trimmed by 5 bases and 4 bases, with 16 bases remaining between them. This CDR3 is 15 amino acids long. Germline V CDR1 and CDR2: SGHAT, FQNNGV. The CDR3 is CASSGQTRYSDTQYF. The CDR3 DNA sequence: TGTGCCAGCAGCGGACAGACTAGGTACTCAGATACGCAGTATTTT.

This clonotype came up a few times. The chain has TRBV7-2 and TRBJ2-1; D unclear. This CDR3 has 11 residues. Per the germline V gene, CDR1 is SGHTA and CDR2 is FQGNSA. V gave up 3 bases and J gave up 10 bases, with 7 bases separating them. For the CDR3, the DNA is TGTGCCAGCAGCTTGATCGGGGAGCAGTTCTTC. This encodes CASSLIGEQFF. Full variable domain (outside the CDR3, taken from reference TRBV7-2 and TRBJ2-1): GAGVSQSPSNKVTEKGKDVELRCDPISGHTALYWYRQSLGQGLEFLIYFQGNSAPDKSGLPSDRFSAERTGGSVSTLTIQRTQQEDSAVYLCASSLIGEQFFGPGTRLTVL.

The chain couples TRBV4-1 to TRBJ2-7, with 7 bases identical to TRBD1. The CDR3 loop spans 18 amino acids. Germline lookup yields CDR1 MGHRA and CDR2 YSYEKL. The trim removed 2 bases at V and 3 bases at J, leaving 16 bases unmatched. The CDR3 sequence: CASSQTLQGSSVFYEQYF. Here the CDR3 DNA reads TGCGCCAGCAGCCAAACTCTACAGGGGTCCTCCGTCTTCTACGAGCAGTACTTC.

This clonotype was counted a few times. V is TRBV29-1 and J is TRBJ2-7, with 12 positions matching TRBD2. CDR1 is SQVTM, CDR2 ANQGSEA, per germline. The V segment lost 7 bases and the J segment 0 bases; nucleotides outside the gene matches: 1. The CDR3 runs to 13 residues. The CDR3 loop reads CSATSGSSYEQYF. The CDR3 DNA reads as TGCAGCGCGACTAGCGGGAGCTCCTACGAGCAGTACTTC.

This chain links TRBV7-9 with TRBJ2-1; 12 bases match TRBD2. This CDR3 is 17 amino acids long. The J segment lost 3 bases and the V segment lost 1 base, leaving 4 bases of the junction unmatched. In germline, CDR1 is SEHNR, CDR2 FQNEAQ (reference sequence). This chain's CDR3 is CASSLGTSGTIYNEQFF. The CDR3 nucleotides read TGTGCCAGCAGCTTAGGGACTAGCGGGACAATCTACAATGAGCAGTTCTTC. Full variable domain (remainder filled in from reference TRBV7-9 and TRBJ2-1): DTGVSQNPRHKITKRGQNVTFRCDPISEHNRLYWYRQTLGQGPEFLTYFQNEAQLEKSRLLSDRFSAERPKGSFSTLEIQRTEQGDSAMYLCASSLGTSGTIYNEQFFGPGTRLTVL.

The CDR3 nucleotides read TGTGCCAGCAGCTTATGGACTAGCGGGGGGACTTCCTACGAGCAGTACTTC. It translates to CASSLWTSGGTSYEQYF. This chain links TRBV7-9 with TRBJ2-7; 14 bases agree with TRBD2. This CDR3 is built from 17 residues. Germline lookup yields CDR1 SEHNR and CDR2 FQNEAQ (reference sequence). J lost 1 base, V lost 2 bases, and 4 bases had no gene match.

This clonotype appeared a few times. The chain carries TRBV9 and TRBJ2-5; D unresolved. The V end lost 4 bases, the J end lost 5 bases, and 15 bases lay between the germline ends. The CDR3 extends over 14 amino acids. Germline CDR1 and CDR2: SGDLS and YYNGEE. The CDR3: CASSPPVGGETQYF. The CDR3 DNA sequence: TGTGCCAGCAGCCCCCCGGTTGGTGGGGAGACCCAGTACTTC.

With regard to this clonotype: One end of the junction is discordant with germline, which a read error may explain. The chain links TRBV27 to TRBJ2-3; a possible D gene is TRBD2 (5 bases). Germline loops: CDR1 MNHEY, CDR2 SMNVEV (reference sequence). The CDR3 loop spans 15 amino acids. The CDR3 protein is CAISFEGSSTDTQYF. CDR3 DNA sequence: TGTGCCATCAGTTTTGAGGGCAGTAGCACAGATACGCAGTATTTT.

This clonotype was detected only a few times. DNA of the CDR3: TGTGCCAGCAGCTTGGCCGGCAGGGTTGATTCACCCCTCCACTTT. Translating it yields CASSLAGRVDSPLHF. This chain links TRBV5-6 with TRBJ1-6; maybe TRBD1 (5 bases). The CDR3 loop spans 15 amino acids. CDR1 is SGHDT, CDR2 YYEEEE, per germline. With 0 bases removed from V and 8 bases from J, the gap between germline ends came to 12 bases.

This chain uses TRBV5-1 with TRBJ1-4; the match to TRBD1 covers 10 bases. The CDR3 spans 18 residues. Trimming cost V 3 bases and J 6 bases; bases outside gene matches: 14. Per the germline V gene, CDR1 is SGHRS and CDR2 is YFSETQ. CDR3 in DNA: TGCGCCAGCAGCTCCGGGACAGGGGTATATGGCGATGATGAAAAACTGTTTTTT. It specifies CASSSGTGVYGDDEKLFF.

The chain recombines TRBV9 with TRBJ2-7; D might be TRBD1 or TRBD2, each matching 5 bases. This CDR3 has 14 residues. Germline-derived CDR1 and CDR2 are SGDLS and YYNGEE. The V and J ends lost 0 bases and 3 bases respectively, with 10 bases between them. The CDR3, as DNA: TGTGCCAGCAGCGTAGGAGGGGCGGGCTACGAGCAGTACTTC. Translation: CASSVGGAGYEQYF.

V and J are TRBV5-1 and TRBJ2-2, with a weak D call TRBD2 (5 bases). CDR1 and CDR2 from the germline V gene are SGHRS and YFSETQ. This CDR3 has 13 residues. V shed 0 bases and J shed 6 bases, with 6 bases lying between them. The CDR3 nucleotides are TGCGCCAGCAGCTTGGGTAGCGCCGGGGAGCTGTTTTTT. Its translation: CASSLGSAGELFF.

The rearrangement joins TRBV12-3 or TRBV12-4 to TRBJ1-1; tentative D call: TRBD1 (5 bases). Trimming stripped 6 bases from V and 8 bases from J, with 10 bases between. This CDR3 spans 11 amino acids. The chain's CDR3 is CASSTGAEAFF. The CDR3 DNA reads TGTGCCAGCAGCACCGGGGCAGAAGCTTTCTTT.

This chain connects TRBV6-2 or TRBV6-3 to TRBJ2-5; D might be TRBD1 or TRBD2, each matching 5 bases. Germline V gene data show CDR1 as MNHEY and CDR2 as SVGEGT. CDR3 length: 15 amino acids. V lost 5 bases and J 5 bases, leaving 18 bases between the germline ends. The CDR3 region has the DNA TGTGCCAGCAGTAGATATGGGGGAGCCTGGGAGACCCAGTACTTC. As protein: CASSRYGGAWETQYF.